This TCR beta chain was identified during a study of long-term antiretroviral therapy in people with HIV. Turning to the study itself: It was about a decade after the earliest samples that the 2015 immediate-ART recommendation appeared. Findings and caveats of the study: Viral resistance, ART adherence and therapy changes all lacked available data. In HIV, the repertoires covered a tighter span of CDR3 lengths than in controls.

Among participants with HIV, every one received treatment in the United States. Comments on this clone: The target antigen is unknown.

The CDR3 length is 15 residues. Germline CDR1 is KGHSH and CDR2 is LQKENI. V was cut by 3 bases and J by 0 bases, with 9 bases left in between. Sequencing used immunoSEQ v3.0 at survey level. The method was immunoSEQ multiplex PCR; TCRdb's version includes in-frame clones alone and lacks a portion of them. Of almost 35,000 clones in the sample, 85% were seen once. The chain uses TRBV18 and TRBJ1-5; D gene unclear. This TCR derives from a woman aged 30 to 39 with HIV. Sequences were derived from unsorted PBMCs, sampled approximately 2.7 years before starting antiretroviral therapy. CDR3 nucleotides: TGTGCCAGCTCACCGACGGGAAATAGCAATCAGCCCCAGCATTTT. Translating gives CASSPTGNSNQPQHF.